This note documents a single T cell receptor (beta chain) sequence. What it binds is not known. Sequenced by immunoSEQ multiplex PCR; TCRdb stores in-frame clones only, minus some. This table holds 100,000 to 150,000 clones, roughly 78% found once. Germline-derived CDR1 and CDR2 are MNHNY and SVGAGI (reference sequence). The CDR3 loop spans 12 amino acids. The germline V and J ends were trimmed by 7 bases and 4 bases, with 11 bases remaining between them. This entry comes from a study of a mutant IDH1 vaccine in newly diagnosed glioma. Noted time point: week 11, during vaccination. Mutant IDH1 20-mer peptide, at 300 ug, made up each vaccine dose, with topical imiquimod.

This rearrangement joins TRBV6-6 to TRBJ2-7; perhaps TRBD1 as D (5 bases). The material sequenced was PBMCs, taken from a glioma patient whose treatment included an IDH1 peptide vaccine. This TCR was sampled from a man aged 35 to 55 with glioma. This CDR3 is CASIGDLYEQYF. DNA of the CDR3: TGTGCCAGCATAGGGGATCTATACGAGCAGTACTTC.